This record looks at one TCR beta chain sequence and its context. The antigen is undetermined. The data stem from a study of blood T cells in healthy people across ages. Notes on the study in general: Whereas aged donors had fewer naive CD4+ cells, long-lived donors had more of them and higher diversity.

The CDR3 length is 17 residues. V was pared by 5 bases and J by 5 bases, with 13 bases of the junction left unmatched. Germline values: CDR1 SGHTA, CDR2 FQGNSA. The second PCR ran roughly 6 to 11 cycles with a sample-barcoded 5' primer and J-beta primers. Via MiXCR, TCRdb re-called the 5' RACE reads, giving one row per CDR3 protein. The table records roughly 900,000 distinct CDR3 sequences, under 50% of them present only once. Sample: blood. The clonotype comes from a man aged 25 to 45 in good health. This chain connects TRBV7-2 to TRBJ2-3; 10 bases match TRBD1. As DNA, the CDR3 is TGTGCCAGCAGCCCGACAGGGGGCGCGTTGGGTCGAGATACGCAGTATTTT. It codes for CASSPTGGALGRDTQYF.